The source of this T cell receptor (beta chain) is a study of cytomegalovirus exposure and HLA in healthy donors. The study, taken as a whole, reports: Indistinguishable V segments, including TRBV6-2 and TRBV6-3, were excluded. Information on immune exposure was restricted to one variable (CMV serostatus). Fewer N-insertions (relative to the roughly 730-donor mean) were reportedly seen in an Asian-associated ancestry cluster in a later analysis.

The donors comprised healthy bone marrow donors. Germline CDR1 and CDR2: SQVTM and ANQGSEA. V was shortened by 7 bases and J by 5 bases, with 9 bases between the two germline ends. There are 11 residues in the CDR3. Note on this clone: No antigen is known for it.

A multiplex PCR was run with 60 Vbeta primers and 13 Jbeta primers. Clones were sequenced by immunoSEQ multiplex PCR, and TCRdb holds only the in-frame ones, with some missing. The sample gives about 170,000 clones, over 70% of which show up once; approximately 1.2% is in the top ten. The clonotype comes from a boy between 2 and 15 years old in good health and CMV-seronegative. Specimen: PBMCs. The chain joins TRBV29-1 to TRBJ2-1; D is perhaps TRBD1 (6 bases). The chain's CDR3 is CSADRHNEQFF. CDR3 sequence (DNA): TGCAGCGCCGACAGGCACAATGAGCAGTTCTTC.